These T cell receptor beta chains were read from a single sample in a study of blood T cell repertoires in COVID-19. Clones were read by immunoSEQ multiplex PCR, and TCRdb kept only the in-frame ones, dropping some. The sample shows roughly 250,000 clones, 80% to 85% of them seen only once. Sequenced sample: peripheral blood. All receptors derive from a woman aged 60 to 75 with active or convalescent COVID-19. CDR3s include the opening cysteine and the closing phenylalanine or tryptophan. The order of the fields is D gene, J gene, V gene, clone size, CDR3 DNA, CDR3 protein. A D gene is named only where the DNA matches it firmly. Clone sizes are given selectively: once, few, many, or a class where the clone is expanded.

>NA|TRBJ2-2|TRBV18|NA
TGTGCCAGCTCACCGACCAGGGGCACCGGGGAGCTGTTTTTT
CASSPTRGTGELFF
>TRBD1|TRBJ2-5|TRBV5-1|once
TGCGCCAGCAGCCCGTTAGGGACAGGGTGGGAGACCCAGTACTTC
CASSPLGTGWETQYF
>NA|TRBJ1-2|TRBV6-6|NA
TGTGCCAGCAGTCCAACGTTCGGGGAAGGCTACACCTTC
CASSPTFGEGYTF
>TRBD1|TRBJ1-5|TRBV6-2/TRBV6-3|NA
TGTGCCAGCAGTAAGGACAGGGGGAAATGGAGCAATCAGCCCCAGCATTTT
CASSKDRGKWSNQPQHF
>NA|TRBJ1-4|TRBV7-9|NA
TGTGCCAGCAGCTTAGGAGGGAATAATGAAAAACTGTTTTTT
CASSLGGNNEKLFF
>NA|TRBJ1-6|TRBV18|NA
TGTGCCAGCCTGAGCTCCTATAATTCACCCCTCCACTTT
CASLSSYNSPLHF
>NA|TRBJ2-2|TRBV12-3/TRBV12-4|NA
TGTGCCAGCAGTCGACAGAACTCCGGGGAGCTGTTTTTT
CASSRQNSGELFF
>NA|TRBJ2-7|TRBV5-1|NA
TGCGCCAGCAGCTTGGAGCCGGGGGGCACCTACGAGCAGTACTTC
CASSLEPGGTYEQYF
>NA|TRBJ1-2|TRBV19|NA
TGTGCCAGTAGTAAAGGGGACTATGGCTACACCTTC
CASSKGDYGYTF
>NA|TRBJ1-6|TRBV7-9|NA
TGTGCCAGCAGCTTAGGGCAGGGCCTGAATTCACCCCTCCACTTT
CASSLGQGLNSPLHF
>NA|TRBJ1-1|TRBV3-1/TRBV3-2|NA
TGTGCCAGCAGCCAAGGGCTCAGCGGGACTGAAGCTTTCTTT
CASSQGLSGTEAFF
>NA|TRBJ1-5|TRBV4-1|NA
TGCGCCAGCAGCCAAGATTTCGAGACAGCGGGAACCCAGCCCCAGCATTTT
CASSQDFETAGTQPQHF
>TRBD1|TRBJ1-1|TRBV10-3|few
TGTGCCATCAGGCCTGGACAGGGAGTTAACACTGAAGCTTTCTTT
CAIRPGQGVNTEAFF
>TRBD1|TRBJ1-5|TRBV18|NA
TGTGCCAGCTCACCACGGGACAGTAGCAATCAGCCCCAGCATTTT
CASSPRDSSNQPQHF
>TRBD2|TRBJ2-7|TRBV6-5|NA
TGTGCCAGCAGTTACTCAGCGGGGGGGCACTACGAGCAGTACTTC
CASSYSAGGHYEQYF
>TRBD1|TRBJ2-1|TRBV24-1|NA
TGTGCCACCAGTGATTCTAACAGGGGTGAGGAGCAGTTCTTC
CATSDSNRGEEQFF
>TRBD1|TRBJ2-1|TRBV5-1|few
TGCGCCAGCAGCTTACAGGGGGGCAACTACAATGAGCAGTTCTTC
CASSLQGGNYNEQFF
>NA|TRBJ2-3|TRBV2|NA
TGTGCCAGCAGTGTAATGGCGGGGCGCGCAGATACGCAGTATTTT
CASSVMAGRADTQYF
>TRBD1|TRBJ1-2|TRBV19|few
TGTGCCAGTAGTGGCAGGGGGATGAGTGGCTACACCTTC
CASSGRGMSGYTF
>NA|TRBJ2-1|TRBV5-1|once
TGCGCCAGCGCTCCCGGCGGGGCAGGTAGAGAGCAGTTCTTC
CASAPGGAGREQFF
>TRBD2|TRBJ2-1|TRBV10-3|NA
TGTGCCATCAGTGAGTCCGGGTTAGCGGGGGGCGATGAGCAGTTCTTC
CAISESGLAGGDEQFF
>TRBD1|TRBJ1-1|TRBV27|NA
TGTGCCAGCAGTTTTGGGGACAGGGGAGACGCTGAAGCTTTCTTT
CASSFGDRGDAEAFF
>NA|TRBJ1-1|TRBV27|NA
TGTGCCAGCAGTTTATCGGGCCGGGGTAACACTGAAGCTTTCTTT
CASSLSGRGNTEAFF
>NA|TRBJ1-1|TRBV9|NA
TGTGCCAGCAGCGAATACGGGGATGAGACTGAAGCTTTCTTT
CASSEYGDETEAFF
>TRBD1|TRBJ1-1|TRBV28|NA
TGTGCCAGCAGTTCAGGGGGCGCAGACACTGAAGCTTTCTTT
CASSSGGADTEAFF
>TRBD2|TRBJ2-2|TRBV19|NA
TGTGCCAGTAGTATGGAGGGACTAGCTAAATCCGGGGAGCTGTTTTTT
CASSMEGLAKSGELFF
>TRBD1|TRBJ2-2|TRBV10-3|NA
TGTGCCATCAGCACCGGGACAGGGGGTCTTACCGGGGAGCTGTTTTTT
CAISTGTGGLTGELFF
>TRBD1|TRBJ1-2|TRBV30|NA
TGTGCCTGGAGTGTACGCGACAGGGTAACTAGCGGCTACACCTTC
CAWSVRDRVTSGYTF
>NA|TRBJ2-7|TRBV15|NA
TGTGCCACCAGCAGAGACCAGACAGGCCACTACGAGCAGTACTTC
CATSRDQTGHYEQYF
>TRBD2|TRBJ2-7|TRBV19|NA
TGTGCCAGTAGTATCGCCGGGGCGGGGGGGTACTACGAGCAGTACTTC
CASSIAGAGGYYEQYF
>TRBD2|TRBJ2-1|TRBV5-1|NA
TGCGCCAGCAGACTTAGCGGGGGGTCCTACAATGAGCAGTTCTTC
CASRLSGGSYNEQFF
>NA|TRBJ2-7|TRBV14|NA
TGTGCCAGCAGCCAAGATCAGGACAGAACCTACGAGCAGTACTTC
CASSQDQDRTYEQYF
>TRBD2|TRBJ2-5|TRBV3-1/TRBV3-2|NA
TGTGCCAGCAGCCAAGTGGGGCCGGGGGGGACCCAGTACTTC
CASSQVGPGGTQYF
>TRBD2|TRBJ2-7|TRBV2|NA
TGTGCCAGCAGTGAAGCGGGGAGCGGGGGGGCTGCGTACGAGCAGTACTTC
CASSEAGSGGAAYEQYF
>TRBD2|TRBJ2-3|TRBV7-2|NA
TGTGCCAGCAGCTTAGACCCTCTTTGGCCGCGGGGGGGCGAAGATACGCAGTATTTT
CASSLDPLWPRGGEDTQYF
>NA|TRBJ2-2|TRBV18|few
TGTGCCAGCTCACCAGCGCAGGCCCACCGGGAGCTGTTTTTT
CASSPAQAHRELFF
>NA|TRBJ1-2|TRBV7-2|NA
TGTGCCAGCAGCCCTTTAACCCCCGGGTTGGGTTATGGCTACACCTTC
CASSPLTPGLGYGYTF
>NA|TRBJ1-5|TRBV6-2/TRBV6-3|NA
TGTGCCAGCAGCCCCCGGCGGGATCAGCCCCAGCATTTT
CASSPRRDQPQHF
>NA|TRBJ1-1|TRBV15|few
TGTGCCACCAGCAGGGCCCCGAACACTGAAGCTTTCTTT
CATSRAPNTEAFF
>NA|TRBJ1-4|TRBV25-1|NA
TGTGCCAGCAGTCTTACAGGGTTAGGTGAAAAACTGTTTTTT
CASSLTGLGEKLFF
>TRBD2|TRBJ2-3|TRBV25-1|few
TGTGCCAGCAGTGAAGGGCTAGCGGCAGTCGCAGATACGCAGTATTTT
CASSEGLAAVADTQYF
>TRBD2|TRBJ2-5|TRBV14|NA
TGTGCCAGCAGCCAAGCCAGCGGGGGGGCAGAGACCCAGTACTTC
CASSQASGGAETQYF
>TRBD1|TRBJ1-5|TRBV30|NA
TGTGCCTGGAGTCCGCGACAGGGGAAGATAGGCAATCAGCCCCAGCATTTT
CAWSPRQGKIGNQPQHF
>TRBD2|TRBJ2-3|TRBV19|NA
TGTGCCAGTAGTCGTAGCGGGGGGGCCTTCGATACGCAGTATTTT
CASSRSGGAFDTQYF
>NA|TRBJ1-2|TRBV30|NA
TGTGCCTGGCAGGGGACGGCAAGTAACTATGGCTACACCTTC
CAWQGTASNYGYTF
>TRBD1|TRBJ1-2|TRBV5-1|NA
TGCGCCAGCAGCTTGGCCGTAACAGGGGAAGGCTACACCTTC
CASSLAVTGEGYTF
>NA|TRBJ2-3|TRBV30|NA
TGTGCCTGGAGCCCCGGGACTTTACTAGGCACAGATACGCAGTATTTT
CAWSPGTLLGTDTQYF